What follows is one TCR gamma chain and its context. The data are from a study of intestinal T cells in coeliac disease. TRG repertoires were amplified with LymphoTrack primers from about 200 ng of biopsy DNA. TCRdb ran CATT on the multiplex PCR reads. The sample has more than 200 gamma-chain clones, less than 70% seen once. About 10 formalin-fixed paraffin-embedded scrolls, each 5 µm thick, supplied each case's genomic DNA. This CDR3 has 16 residues. V was clipped by 12 bases and J by 12 bases; unmatched bases: 32. Germline values: CDR1 EGSNGY, CDR2 YDSYNSKV. The specimen sequenced was a duodenal biopsy. The rearrangement links TRGV2 to TRGJ1 or TRGJ2. This receptor was identified in a human donor who served as a control with a normal duodenal biopsy, not a healthy volunteer. In DNA form, the CDR3 reads TGTGCCGACCTGGGACGGGCCAAACGAACGAGGGTTTGGAAACTCTTT. Amino acids: CADLGRAKRTRVWKLF.